This T cell receptor beta chain was captured by sequencing in a study of cytomegalovirus exposure and HLA in healthy donors. Overall study results and limits: Reports showed the classifier diagnosing cytomegalovirus status with high specificity and sensitivity. Most sequenced TCRs were rare (though some public TCRs occurred in many donors).

The V gene's germline CDR1 is LNHNV and CDR2 YYDKDF (reference sequence). This CDR3 has 21 residues. With 1 base clipped from V and 1 base from J, the junction kept 16 bases outside the gene matches. For this clone: Its antigen is not known.

From the roughly 120-subject validation cohort, which was separate from the approximately 700-subject first cohort, the donors were drawn. Sequencing used immunoSEQ multiplex PCR; TCRdb keeps in-frame clones, though not all of them. This table has fewer than 250,000 clones, about nine tenths appearing once. This receptor was taken from a young woman in good health and CMV-seropositive. The V and J genes are TRBV15 and TRBJ2-3; 11 nucleotides agree with TRBD2. The sample was PBMCs. The CDR3, as DNA: TGTGCCACCAGCAGAGCCCGGGGGCTAGCGGGAGGCAATAGGGGCACAGATACGCAGTATTTT. It specifies CATSRARGLAGGNRGTDTQYF.